Presented here are 4 T cell receptor beta chains from one specimen sequenced in a study of blood T cell repertoires in COVID-19. Produced via immunoSEQ multiplex PCR; TCRdb's table is partial and in-frame only. The sample shows about 150,000 clones, roughly 80% of them seen only once. Sequencing input: peripheral blood. The source of these receptors is a woman in her sixties or seventies with acute or convalescent COVID-19.

The chain combines TRBV7-9 with TRBJ1-5; no reliable D call. This CDR3 comprises 14 residues. Trimming took 3 bases from V and 4 from J, leaving 10 bases between them. CDR1 and CDR2 from the germline V gene are SEHNR and FQNEAQ (reference sequence). CDR3 nucleotide sequence: TGTGCCAGCAGCTTTCCCCTGTTGAATCAGCCCCAGCATTTT. Translated: CASSFPLLNQPQHF.

The genes are TRBV11-2 and TRBJ2-5; TRBD2 agrees at 9 bases. This CDR3 has 15 residues. V was clipped by 3 bases and J by 4 bases; unmatched bases: 6. CDR1 is SGHAT, CDR2 FQNNGV, per germline. The CDR3 sequence: CASSLNRGGAETQYF. CDR3 nucleotides: TGTGCCAGCAGCTTGAATCGCGGGGGGGCAGAGACCCAGTACTTC.

The V and J genes are TRBV19 and TRBJ2-4; no clear D. Per germline, CDR1 LNHDA and CDR2 SQIVND (reference sequence). V dropped 6 bases and J dropped 4 bases, with 16 bases sitting between them. This CDR3 contains 15 residues. The CDR3 DNA is TGTGCCAGTAGAGTACAGCATGTTCCGAAAAACATTCAGTACTTC. It is translated as CASRVQHVPKNIQYF. Full variable domain (remainder filled in from reference TRBV19 and TRBJ2-4): DGGITQSPKYLFRKEGQNVTLSCEQNLNHDAMYWYRQDPGQGLRLIYYSQIVNDFQKGDIAEGYSVSREKKESFPLTVTSAQKNPTAFYLCASRVQHVPKNIQYFGAGTRLSVL.

This chain connects TRBV2 to TRBJ1-2, with a weak D call TRBD1 (6 bases). This CDR3 region has 14 residues. Germline V gene lookup returns CDR1 SNHLY and CDR2 FYNNEI. The germline V and J ends were trimmed by 3 bases and 12 bases, with 20 bases remaining between them. The CDR3 protein is CASSDRTALDDHTF. The CDR3 DNA sequence: TGTGCCAGCAGTGATAGGACAGCCCTGGACGACCACACCTTC.